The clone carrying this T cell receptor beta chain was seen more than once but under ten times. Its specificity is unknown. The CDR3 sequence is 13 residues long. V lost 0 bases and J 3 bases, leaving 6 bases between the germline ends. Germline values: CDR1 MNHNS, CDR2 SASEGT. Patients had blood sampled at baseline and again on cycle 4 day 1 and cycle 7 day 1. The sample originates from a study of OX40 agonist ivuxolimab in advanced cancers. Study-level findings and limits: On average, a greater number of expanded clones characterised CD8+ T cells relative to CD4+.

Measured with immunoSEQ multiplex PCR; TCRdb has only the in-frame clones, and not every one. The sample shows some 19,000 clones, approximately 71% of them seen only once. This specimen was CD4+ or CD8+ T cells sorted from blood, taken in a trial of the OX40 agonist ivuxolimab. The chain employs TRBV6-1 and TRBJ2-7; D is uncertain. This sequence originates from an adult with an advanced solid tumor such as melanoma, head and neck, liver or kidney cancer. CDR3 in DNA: TGTGCCAGCAGTGAAGCGGCAGGCTACGAGCAGTACTTC. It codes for CASSEAAGYEQYF.